This T cell receptor beta chain was documented in a study of blood T cell repertoires in COVID-19 (dated by TCRdb to 2019 to 2021). Background for the entire study: Samples covering the acute and convalescent phases of COVID-19 were provided by collaborators in the United States, Italy and Spain. Samples were obtained from the ongoing ImmuneRACE study (first 160 participants) and from about 1,300 subjects provided by 6 global collaborators. Subjects who had been exposed to COVID-19, were actively infected with it, or had recovered from it provided the deeply sampled blood TCRbeta repertoires that made up the dataset. The material from the prospective study consisted of cDNA or gDNA derived from T cells, B-cell-depleted T cells, or PBMCs. Where available, HLA class I and class II types were taken from metadata supplied by the sample provider and were not determined by assay-based typing. Nearly every sample came with metadata listing a de-identified subject ID, COVID-19 status, age in years and sex. A freely available public database, intended as a resource for researchers studying the immune response to SARS-CoV-2, is where the repertoires were released.

Enrolling through a virtual design, the prospective study's participants ranged in age from roughly 18 to 95 years and lived across about two dozen United States geographic areas. Cohort assignment in the prospective study relied on participant-reported clinical history from a screening survey and a study questionnaire. For ImmuneRACE Cohort 3, a participant was defined as recovered based on two consecutive negative NP/OP PCR tests, clearance by a healthcare professional, or resolution of symptoms. Mobile phlebotomists in the prospective study collected whole blood, serum and a nasopharyngeal or oropharyngeal swab from every participant. Over a 2-month period, participants in the prospective study had the option of providing additional blood draws and questionnaires. Before DNA extraction, blood samples from the prospective study were shipped at room temperature or frozen. The CDR3 measures 14 amino acids from cysteine to phenylalanine. The sequence is cut down to CDR3 DNA, 42 bases in frame from base 1. V lost 2 bases and J lost 5 bases; the stretch between them is 12 bases long. CDR1 SEHNR and CDR2 FQNEAQ are derived from the germline V gene (reference sequence).

Comments on this clone: No antigen is known for it. The sample holds no much larger clone one base away, and base qualities are not on file.

The immunoSEQ Assay, a bias-controlled multiplex PCR, was used to amplify TCRbeta CDR3 regions from genomic DNA. On the authors' methods: The number of nucleated cells in each sample was estimated by amplification of reference gene primers within the assay. To quantify the absolute abundance of each unique TCRbeta CDR3 rearrangement, sequence reads were collapsed and filtered. For each sample, productive Simpson clonality was calculated by taking the square root of Simpson's diversity index across productive rearrangements. Here the immuneACCESS table is served through TCRdb, limited to in-frame sequences with V and J called. Missing clones are a known gap in these copies; in checked studies unresolved V genes cover under half, and the rest lacks a known reason. The V and J calls and clone size come from that table; D and trimming were worked out from the DNA. Counted in this sample were fewer than 400,000 clones; over 70% of them appeared once. Jointly, the top ten make up about 5% of the sample.

Broader findings and caveats from the paper: The amount of clinical and demographic metadata varied by source and participant and was provided uncurated.

The V gene is TRBV7-9 and the J gene is TRBJ2-5; TRBD2 might be the D gene, on 6 matching bases. Sample: PBMCs or T cells enriched from blood (not recorded which). The TCR originated in a man aged 30-40 years who had recovered from COVID-19. The DNA reads TGTGCCAGCAGCTTAAAGGCAGGAGGGGAGACCCAGTACTTC. It encodes CASSLKAGGETQYF.